The rows below give T cell receptor beta chains drawn from one sample of a study of T cells in Graves' hyperthyroidism and ophthalmopathy. In TCRdb, the multiplex PCR reads were re-called with MiXCR into one record per CDR3 protein. The sample consists of hundreds of thousands of distinct CDR3 sequences, around 15% of them appearing once. Sequencing input: blood. These receptors all stem from a woman aged 18-35 years with Graves' hyperthyroidism. CDR3s include the opening cysteine and the closing phenylalanine or tryptophan. Fields, in order: CDR3 protein, V gene, clone size. Clone size appears in some rows only: once, few, many, or a class for an expanded clone.

CASTTVGSGANVLTF | TRBV27 | .
CASSYNTGAPDNEQFF | TRBV9 | many
CATSQAGYSYNEQFF | TRBV24-1 | .
CAWSRTYRAGTGELFF | TRBV30 | many
CASSLYPGDTEAFF | TRBV7-9 | many
CASSLYAEVYTDTQYF | TRBV28 | many
CASSPPRHRGEGNEQFF | TRBV3-1 | many
CASSLAARPHFGQYF | TRBV12-3/TRBV12-4 | .
CASSPGQMANEKLFF | TRBV28 | many
CSASPSAPHGTEAFF | TRBV20-1 | many
CASSDPRGGELFF | TRBV6-2/TRBV6-3 | .
CASRGTSAYNEQFF | TRBV19 | many
CASSQLGQGATEAFF | TRBV3-1 | many
CAWSVGGSYYEQYF | TRBV30 | few
CASVGLAGTGELFF | TRBV27 | many
CAWSVRPPYTEAFF | TRBV30 | .
CASSLDRGYSYEQYF | TRBV5-1 | .
CASSQRAPGELFF | TRBV19 | many
CASSYSGQNTGELFF | TRBV6-5 | .
CASSDYGPLLGELFF | TRBV19 | few
CASSYWPVPPNEQFF | TRBV6-2/TRBV6-3 | many
CAATGTANSYEQYF | TRBV7-9 | many
CASSLSTEYNEQFF | TRBV18 | many
CSARWEGTGELFF | TRBV20-1 | .
CASSSGGPSSYNEQFF | TRBV4-1 | .
CSAPRGNQPQHF | TRBV20-1 | .
CASSQGGAYNQPQHF | TRBV3-1 | many
CASSPLDLPTEAFF | TRBV9 | .
CASSPLTGGASEAFF | TRBV5-6 | many
CASSLSSGNEKLFF | TRBV11-2 | many
CASSFMEFF | TRBV7-9 | .
CASSPVLRANEKLFF | TRBV3-1 | many
CASSELQGLGYNEQFF | TRBV6-1 | .